This T cell receptor beta chain was sequenced for a study of CD8 T cells in ankylosing spondylitis. Study observations and caveats: It appeared that ankylosing spondylitis blood was characterized by a TCR beta motif of several highly homologous variants.

The CDR3 extends over 16 amino acids. The ends were cut back, 5 bases at V and 0 bases at J, with 15 bases in the middle. CDR1 is MNHEY and CDR2 is SMNVEV in the germline V gene (reference sequence). Quantitative 5'-RACE with molecular barcodes was used to make the TCR beta libraries. A single record per CDR3 protein comes from TCRdb applying MiXCR to the 5' RACE reads. The sample lists around 770,000 distinct CDR3 sequences, around 20% occurring once. Points on this clonotype: What it binds is not known.

The sequenced sample consisted of blood, either unsorted or a sorted T cell fraction (not recorded which). The V call is TRBV27, the J call TRBJ2-3; D might be TRBD1 (6 bases). This clonotype was obtained from a male donor with ankylosing spondylitis. Here the CDR3 DNA reads TGTGCCAGCAGTCCGCGGACAGAGACTAGCACAGATACGCAGTATTTT. Translating gives CASSPRTETSTDTQYF.